A selection of T cell receptor beta chains follows, all from one sample in a study of blood T cells in healthy people across ages. TCRdb reprocessed the 5' RACE reads with MiXCR, giving one entry per CDR3 protein. The data show 700,000 to 900,000 distinct CDR3 sequences, roughly 50% seen once. What was sequenced was blood. These receptors were collected from a man older than 75 in good health. The CDR3 runs from the conserved cysteine through the conserved F or W. D genes are given only for firm matches. Only part of the rows carry a size: once, few, many, or a class if the clone is expanded.

.,TRBJ1-5,TRBV20-1,.,CSAVRRLGIANQPQHF,TGCAGTGCTGTCCGGCGACTGGGGATAGCAAATCAGCCCCAGCATTTT
.,TRBJ1-5,TRBV4-2,.,CASSPWKGPIAAQHF,TGTGCCAGCAGCCCATGGAAGGGGCCCATAGCGGCCCAGCATTTT
TRBD1,TRBJ1-2,TRBV20-1,few,CSPPGPRQGGYTF,TGCAGCCCCCCAGGGCCAAGACAGGGTGGCTACACCTTC
TRBD1,TRBJ2-5,TRBV27,.,CARSFGTGIQETQYF,TGTGCCCGCAGTTTCGGGACAGGAATCCAAGAGACCCAGTACTTC
.,TRBJ2-5,TRBV28,.,CASSYWARRQETQYF,TGTGCCAGCAGTTACTGGGCTAGGCGGCAAGAGACCCAGTACTTC
TRBD2,TRBJ2-3,TRBV5-1,.,CASSPGTSGSLSTDTQYF,TGCGCCAGCAGCCCCGGGACTAGCGGGAGTTTGAGCACAGATACGCAGTATTTT
.,TRBJ2-7,TRBV12-3/TRBV12-4,.,CAGSLGGQGGFTYEQYF,TGTGCCGGCAGTTTAGGGGGGCAGGGGGGATTCACCTACGAGCAGTACTTC
.,TRBJ1-1,TRBV20-1,.,CSAPHRGGWTEAFF,TGCAGTGCTCCCCACCGTGGGGGCTGGACTGAAGCTTTCTTT
.,TRBJ2-1,TRBV3-1,once,CASQTVGSNEQFF,TGTGCCAGCCAAACAGTGGGGTCCAATGAGCAGTTCTTC
.,TRBJ2-3,TRBV10-3,.,CAVSESGRYAYF,TGTGCCGTCAGTGAGTCTGGGAGATACGCGTATTTT
.,TRBJ2-3,TRBV18,.,CASSPPSVDTQYF,TGTGCCAGCTCACCACCGTCCGTAGATACGCAGTATTTT
.,TRBJ1-1,TRBV7-2,.,CASSLAPQNEAFF,TGTGCCAGCAGCTTAGCCCCCCAAAATGAAGCTTTCTTT
.,TRBJ2-2,TRBV7-9,.,CASSWGDRNTGELFF,TGTGCCAGCAGCTGGGGGGACAGAAACACCGGGGAGCTGTTTTTT
.,TRBJ2-3,TRBV7-2,few,CASRLYGVRGTDTQYF,TGTGCCAGCAGATTATACGGAGTCCGCGGCACAGATACGCAGTATTTT
TRBD2,TRBJ2-5,TRBV20-1,.,CSARVGGGQETQYF,TGCAGTGCTAGAGTAGGCGGGGGCCAAGAGACCCAGTACTTC
TRBD1,TRBJ1-1,TRBV7-9,once,CASSSQQGSTEAFF,TGTGCCAGCAGCTCCCAACAGGGGAGCACTGAAGCTTTCTTT
TRBD2,TRBJ2-7,TRBV9,.,CASSVGGSLVNEQYF,TGTGCCAGCAGCGTAGGCGGGAGCTTAGTTAACGAGCAGTACTTC
.,TRBJ1-2,TRBV9,.,CASSVEWGPNYGYTF,TGTGCCAGCAGCGTAGAGTGGGGGCCAAACTATGGCTACACCTTC
.,TRBJ2-3,TRBV28,.,CASSSGGRKSTDTQYF,TGTGCCAGCAGCTCCGGGGGCCGGAAAAGCACAGATACGCAGTATTTT
TRBD1,TRBJ1-2,TRBV27,.,CASRRTGVIYGYTF,TGTGCCAGCAGGAGGACAGGGGTGATCTATGGCTACACCTTC
TRBD1,TRBJ2-7,TRBV15,few,CATSRDFTGAGYEQYF,TGTGCCACCAGCAGAGATTTTACAGGGGCTGGGTACGAGCAGTACTTC
.,TRBJ1-2,TRBV3-1,.,CASRRANSYGYTF,TGTGCCAGCAGGCGGGCCAACAGCTATGGCTACACCTTC
TRBD1,TRBJ2-6,TRBV6-2/TRBV6-3,.,CASRSGTGLPGANVLTF,TGTGCCAGCAGATCCGGGACAGGGCTCCCTGGGGCCAACGTCCTGACTTTC
TRBD1,TRBJ2-7,TRBV12-3/TRBV12-4,few,CASSLTGVSSYEQYF,TGTGCCAGCAGTTTAACAGGGGTCTCCTCCTACGAGCAGTACTTC
TRBD1,TRBJ1-1,TRBV20-1,.,CSARGAWTGPNTEAFF,TGCAGTGCTAGAGGTGCCTGGACAGGTCCGAACACTGAAGCTTTCTTT
.,TRBJ2-1,TRBV10-3,.,CAISVSIVRDNEQFF,TGTGCCATCAGTGTGTCGATAGTTAGGGACAATGAGCAGTTCTTC
.,TRBJ2-1,TRBV20-1,.,CSAGVANEQFF,TGCAGTGCCGGAGTGGCTAATGAGCAGTTCTTC
.,TRBJ2-1,TRBV28,once,CASHSQGEGRREQFF,TGTGCCAGCCATTCTCAGGGGGAGGGCCGACGTGAGCAGTTCTTC
TRBD2,TRBJ2-2,TRBV20-1,.,CSARQAGGPIGELFF,TGCAGTGCTAGGCAGGCGGGAGGGCCGATCGGGGAGCTGTTTTTT
TRBD1,TRBJ2-7,TRBV7-8,.,CASSARNRDRGFDISYNEQYF,TGTGCTAGCAGCGCCCGAAACCGGGACAGGGGGTTCGATATCTCGTACAATGAGCAGTACTTC
TRBD1,TRBJ1-1,TRBV13,.,CAGARGEVVDEAFF,TGTGCCGGCGCCAGGGGGGAGGTTGTTGATGAAGCTTTCTTT
.,TRBJ1-1,TRBV29-1,.,CLSGLVMNTEAFF,TGCCTTTCAGGGTTAGTGATGAACACTGAAGCTTTCTTT
.,TRBJ1-6,TRBV10-3,.,CAISEFKGSNSPLHF,TGTGCCATCAGTGAGTTCAAGGGAAGCAATTCACCCCTCCACTTT
.,TRBJ1-1,TRBV28,.,CASRRPGGQNTEAFF,TGTGCCAGCAGACGACCCGGGGGTCAGAACACTGAAGCTTTCTTT
TRBD2,TRBJ2-3,TRBV5-1,.,CASSLAETSGGTRTDTQYF,TGCGCCAGCAGCTTGGCCGAGACTAGCGGGGGGACCCGCACAGATACGCAGTATTTT
TRBD2,TRBJ2-7,TRBV5-6,.,CASSWRLASSYNEQYF,TGTGCCAGCAGCTGGAGACTAGCGAGCTCCTACAATGAGCAGTACTTC
TRBD2,TRBJ2-1,TRBV6-2/TRBV6-3,.,CASSYGGLAGGVEQFF,TGTGCCAGCAGTTACGGTGGCCTAGCGGGAGGGGTTGAGCAGTTCTTC
TRBD1,TRBJ2-7,TRBV6-1,.,CASSNRDRAYEQYF,TGTGCCAGCAGTAACCGGGACAGAGCCTACGAGCAGTACTTC
.,TRBJ2-3,TRBV21-1,.,CASSKLKRQHRYAYF,TGTGCCAGCAGCAAATTGAAGCGGCAGCACAGATACGCGTATTTT
.,TRBJ2-1,TRBV5-1,.,CASSLDGGREQFF,TGCGCCAGCAGCTTGGATGGGGGGCGAGAGCAGTTCTTC